Described below is a single TCR beta chain sequence and its context. Its target is unknown. These data are taken from a study of shared clonotypes between healthy human individuals. Findings and limits, study-wide: Even with large depth, rarefaction showed that sorted-subset sequencing was incomplete. Estimated richness was generally greater in naive than memory subsets. Limitation of the genetic and exposure-history diversity represented came from the few donors.

From germline, CDR1 is SEHNR and CDR2 FQNEAQ (reference sequence). Trimming cost V 4 bases and J 7 bases; bases outside gene matches: 9. The CDR3 loop spans 18 amino acids. Here immunoSEQ multiplex PCR was the method, and the copy in TCRdb shows in-frame clones only, minus some. The sample yields some 2,500,000 clones, over 85% seen once. The sample was naive CD4+ T cells from PBMCs. Noted subset: CD45RA+ positively selected. The V call is TRBV7-9, the J call TRBJ2-2, with 16 bases lining up with TRBD2. The sequence came from a man aged 18 to 29 in good health. Some clones in this sample may be carry-over from other donors' samples. The CDR3 protein is CASSSPGLAGGVGGELFF. DNA for the CDR3: TGTGCCAGCAGCTCCCCGGGACTAGCGGGAGGGGTCGGCGGGGAGCTGTTTTTT.